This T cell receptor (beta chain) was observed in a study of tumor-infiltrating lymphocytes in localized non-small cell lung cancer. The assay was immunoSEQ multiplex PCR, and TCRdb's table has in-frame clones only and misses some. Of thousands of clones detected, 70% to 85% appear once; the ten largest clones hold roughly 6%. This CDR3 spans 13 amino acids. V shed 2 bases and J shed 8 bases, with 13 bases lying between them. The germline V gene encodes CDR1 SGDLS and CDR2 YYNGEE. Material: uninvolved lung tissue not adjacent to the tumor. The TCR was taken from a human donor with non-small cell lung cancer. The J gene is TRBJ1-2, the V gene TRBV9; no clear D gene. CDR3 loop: CASSVSDAVGYTF. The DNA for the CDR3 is TGTGCCAGCAGCGTCTCCGACGCGGTGGGCTACACCTTC.